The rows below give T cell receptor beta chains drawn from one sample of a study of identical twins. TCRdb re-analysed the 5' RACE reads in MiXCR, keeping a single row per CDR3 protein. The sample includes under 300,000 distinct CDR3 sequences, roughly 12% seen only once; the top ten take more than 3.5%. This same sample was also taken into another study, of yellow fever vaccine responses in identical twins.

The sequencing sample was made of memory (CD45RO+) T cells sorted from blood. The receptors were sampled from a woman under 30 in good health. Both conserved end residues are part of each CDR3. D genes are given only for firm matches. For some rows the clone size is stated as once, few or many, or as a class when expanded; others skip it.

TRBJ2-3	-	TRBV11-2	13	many	CASSFYSTDTQYF	TGTGCCAGCAGCTTCTATAGCACAGATACGCAGTATTTT
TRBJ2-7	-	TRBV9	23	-	CASSGCVAGGSQRVGTNEDEQYF	TGTGCCAGCAGCGGATGTGTGGCAGGCGGGTCCCAAAGGGTTGGTACGAACGAGGACGAGCAGTACTTC
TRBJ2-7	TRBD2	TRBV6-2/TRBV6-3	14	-	CASRGLAETYEQYF	TGTGCCAGCAGGGGACTAGCAGAGACCTACGAGCAGTACTTC
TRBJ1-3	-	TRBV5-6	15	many	CASSSQGRAGNTIYF	TGTGCCAGCAGCTCTCAGGGGAGAGCTGGAAACACCATATATTTT
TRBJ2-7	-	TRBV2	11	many	CASGPSYEQYF	TGTGCCAGCGGGCCCTCCTACGAGCAGTACTTC
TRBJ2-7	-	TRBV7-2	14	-	CASSHRSADGEQYF	TGTGCCAGCAGTCATAGGTCCGCAGATGGCGAGCAGTACTTC
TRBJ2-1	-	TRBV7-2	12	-	CASSLVLRNQFF	TGTGCCAGCAGCTTAGTTCTCAGGAATCAGTTCTTC
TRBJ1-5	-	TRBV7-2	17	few	CASSLGGARDTNQPQHF	TGTGCCAGCAGCTTAGGGGGGGCGCGGGACACAAATCAGCCCCAGCATTTT
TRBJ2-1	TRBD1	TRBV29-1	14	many	CSVLDRGTYNEQFF	TGCAGCGTTTTAGACAGGGGCACCTACAATGAGCAGTTCTTC
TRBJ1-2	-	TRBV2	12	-	CASSSEGFGYTF	TGTGCCAGCAGTAGTGAAGGGTTTGGCTACACCTTC
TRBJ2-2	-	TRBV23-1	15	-	CASSQSGQNTGELFF	TGCGCCAGCAGTCAATCGGGACAAAACACCGGGGAGCTGTTTTTT
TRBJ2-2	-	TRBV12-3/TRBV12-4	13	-	CASTYLTPGELFF	TGTGCCAGCACCTACCTAACCCCCGGGGAGCTGTTTTTT
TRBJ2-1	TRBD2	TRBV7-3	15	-	CASSLDGGTSNEQFF	TGTGCCAGCAGCTTAGACGGGGGGACCAGCAATGAGCAGTTCTTC
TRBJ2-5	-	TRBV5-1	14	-	CASSLASQGETQYF	TGCGCCAGCAGCTTGGCGTCACAGGGAGAGACCCAGTACTTC
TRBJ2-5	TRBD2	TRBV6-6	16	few	CASSFRLAGGWETQYF	TGTGCCAGCAGTTTTAGACTAGCGGGAGGCTGGGAGACCCAGTACTTC
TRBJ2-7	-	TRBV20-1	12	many	CSARIQEGRNPF	TGCAGTGCTCGCATACAAGAGGGCCGCAACCCATTC
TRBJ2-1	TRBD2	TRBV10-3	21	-	CAIGGQVRVRSGSRAYNEQFF	TGTGCCATCGGGGGTCAGGTGAGGGTCAGAAGCGGGAGTAGAGCCTACAATGAGCAGTTCTTC